Each of the 14 T cell receptor beta chains below was sequenced from the same sample in a study of cytomegalovirus exposure and HLA in healthy donors. The PCR had 60 Vbeta and 13 Jbeta primers. The table came from immunoSEQ multiplex PCR; TCRdb's copy has only in-frame clones and leaves some out. The data hold some 200,000 clones, with approximately 78% observed a single time. Sequencing was performed on PBMCs. The receptors shown here come from a woman between 18 and 29 years old in good health and CMV-seronegative.

The genes are TRBV7-2 and TRBJ2-1; D may be TRBD2 (6 bases). The germline CDR1 and CDR2 sequences are SGHTA and FQGNSA. This CDR3 spans 16 amino acids. With 0 bases removed from V and 7 bases from J, the gap between germline ends came to 16 bases. As DNA, the CDR3 is TGTGCCAGCAGCTTAGCGGGGGACTCCGTTTGGAATGAGCAGTTCTTC. It encodes CASSLAGDSVWNEQFF.

The CDR3 is CSVEDAILAGDWDTEAFF. CDR3 nucleotides: TGCAGCGTTGAAGATGCCATATTGGCGGGGGATTGGGATACTGAAGCTTTCTTT. V and J are TRBV29-1 and TRBJ1-1, with D possibly matching TRBD1 (5 bases). CDR1 and CDR2 (germline): SQVTM, ANQGSEA. The CDR3 sequence is 18 residues long. The V and J ends lost 0 bases and 5 bases respectively, with 25 bases between them.

The V and J genes are TRBV30 and TRBJ1-6; D is perhaps TRBD1 (6 bases). Germline CDR1 and CDR2: GTSNPN and SVGIG (reference sequence). Trimming took off 1 base at V and 7 bases at J, with 11 bases between the two ends. This CDR3 region has 14 residues. As DNA, the CDR3 is TGTGCCTGGAGTGAGGGGGTGGAGAATTCACCCCTCCACTTT. Residues: CAWSEGVENSPLHF. Full variable domain (remainder filled in from reference TRBV30 and TRBJ1-6): SQTIHQWPATLVQPVGSPLSLECTVEGTSNPNLYWYRQAAGRGLQLLFYSVGIGQISSEVPQNLSASRPQDRQFILSSKKLLLSDSGFYLCAWSEGVENSPLHFGNGTRLTVT.

The V call is TRBV18, the J call TRBJ1-3; 9 nucleotides agree with TRBD1. Per germline, CDR1 KGHSH and CDR2 LQKENI. The CDR3 totals 17 residues. After removal of 4 bases from V and 0 bases from J, the junction contained 7 bases not matched to a gene. CDR3 sequence reads: CASSQPGTGTSGNTIYF. CDR3 bases: TGTGCCAGCTCACAACCCGGGACAGGGACCTCTGGAAACACCATATATTTT.

The gene calls are TRBV29-1 and TRBJ2-1, with TRBD2 identical over 7 bases. The CDR3 loop spans 13 amino acids. Germline assignment: CDR1 SQVTM and CDR2 ANQGSEA. With 6 bases clipped from V and 9 bases from J, the junction kept 11 bases outside the gene matches. The CDR3 region has the DNA TGCAGCGTGACTGACGGGAGGTCCCGTGAGCAGTTCTTC. Its translation is CSVTDGRSREQFF.

This sequence joins TRBV6-4 and TRBJ2-3; the match to TRBD2 covers 11 bases. CDR3 length: 15 amino acids. Looked up from germline, CDR1 is MRHNA and CDR2 is SNTAGT. Trimming removed 6 bases from V and 5 bases from J; junction bases left unmatched: 7. The CDR3 loop is CASRREGLAGDTQYF. In DNA form, the CDR3 reads TGTGCCAGCAGACGTGAAGGACTAGCGGGAGATACGCAGTATTTT.

The rearrangement links TRBV5-4 to TRBJ2-5, with D possibly being TRBD1 (5 bases). Gene TRBJ2-7 matches the end of the DNA better, so the J call may be wrong. CDR3 length equals 15 residues. Germline lookup yields CDR1 SGHNT and CDR2 YYREEE (reference sequence). The CDR3 loop is CASSLAPGHSYEQYF. The CDR3 region has the DNA TGTGCCAGCAGCTTGGCTCCAGGGCACTCCTACGAGCAGTACTTC.

This clone occurred once. The chain employs TRBV11-3 and TRBJ1-5; no firm D call. Germline assignment: CDR1 SGHNT and CDR2 YENEEA. This CDR3 spans 13 amino acids. V was cut by 3 bases and J by 5 bases, with 8 bases left in between. CDR3 bases: TGTGCCAGCAGCTTGGCCCCGTATCAGCCCCAGCATTTT. The encoded protein is CASSLAPYQPQHF.

J is TRBJ2-3 and V is TRBV30, with unresolved D. Germline V gives CDR1 GTSNPN, CDR2 SVGIG (reference sequence). V was shortened by 3 bases and J by 5 bases, with 6 bases between the two germline ends. CDR3 length equals 11 residues. The CDR3 DNA sequence: TGTGCCTGGAGCTCCCTAGATACGCAGTATTTT. Protein product: CAWSSLDTQYF.

The genes are TRBV19 and TRBJ2-2; D is possibly TRBD2 (5 bases). The germline V and J ends were trimmed by 8 bases and 1 base, with 14 bases remaining between them. Germline V gives CDR1 LNHDA, CDR2 SQIVND (reference sequence). CDR3 length: 15 amino acids. DNA of the CDR3: TGTGCCAGTGGTCCTCAGGACTGGAACACCGGGGAGCTGTTTTTT. It is translated as CASGPQDWNTGELFF.

This rearrangement joins TRBV7-2 to TRBJ2-7, with TRBD1 identical over 8 bases. Germline values: CDR1 SGHTA, CDR2 FQGNSA. V was clipped by 5 bases and J by 1 base; unmatched bases: 4. The CDR3 runs 14 residues. CDR3 residues: CASSPRTGSYEQYF. The CDR3 nucleotides read TGTGCCAGCAGCCCCCGGACAGGGTCCTACGAGCAGTACTTC.

This chain joins TRBV6-1 and TRBJ2-7; 8 bases are a match to TRBD1. This CDR3 has 14 residues. The ends lost 4 bases at V and 4 bases at J; junction bases unmatched: 6. Germline lookup yields CDR1 MNHNS and CDR2 SASEGT. In DNA form, the CDR3 reads TGTGCCAGCAGTGTTAGGACAGGGTTATACGAGCAGTACTTC. Residues: CASSVRTGLYEQYF.

The CDR3 here is CRAGRRAFF. DNA of the CDR3: TGCAGAGCAGGGAGGAGAGCTTTCTTT. V gene TRBV20-1 combines with J gene TRBJ1-1, with D maybe TRBD1 (5 bases). The germline CDR1 and CDR2 sequences are DFQATT and SNEGSKA (reference sequence). The CDR3 length is 9 residues.

This clone appeared a single time. The chain couples TRBV19 to TRBJ1-1; D is ambiguous. The CDR3 sequence is 13 residues long. V was clipped by 3 bases and J by 1 base, with 6 bases between them. Per germline, CDR1 LNHDA and CDR2 SQIVND (reference sequence). This CDR3 reads CASSIRRNTEAFF. CDR3 bases: TGTGCCAGTAGTATCCGTAGGAACACTGAAGCTTTCTTT.